A selection of T cell receptor beta chains follows, all from one sample in a study of T cells after yellow fever vaccination. TCRdb re-derived calls from the 5' RACE reads in MiXCR, one entry per CDR3 protein. Of about 58,000 distinct CDR3 sequences listed, 5% to 6.5% are singletons. Sample: PBMCs, either bulk or a sorted T-cell subset (CD4+, CD8+, memory, or dextramer-sorted; not recorded which), taken on the day of the yellow fever booster vaccination. Every receptor here comes from a man aged 18 to 29 who received the YFV17D yellow fever vaccine. Each CDR3 is given with its conserved first and last residue.

J,V,CDR3
TRBJ2-3,TRBV4-1,CASSQRTGGTDTQYF
TRBJ2-5,TRBV20-1,CSAREQPDTKQETQYF
TRBJ1-2,TRBV5-6,CASGGTGLYGYTF
TRBJ1-1,TRBV12-3/TRBV12-4,CASSLYTEAFF
TRBJ2-5,TRBV7-9,CASSSSGATGETQYF
TRBJ2-3,TRBV18,CASSPVGTSGDTQYF
TRBJ2-1,TRBV7-6,CASSRGGEQFF
TRBJ2-7,TRBV4-3,CASSQDRWMAYEQYF
TRBJ2-5,TRBV20-1,CSARAGYQETQYF
TRBJ2-3,TRBV5-1,CASSFGTGEDTQYF
TRBJ1-5,TRBV4-1,CASSQGQANQPQHF
TRBJ1-3,TRBV7-2,CASSLELISGNTIYF
TRBJ1-1,TRBV25-1,CASSERGFDTAFF
TRBJ1-4,TRBV27,CASSTRGDRVGGKEKLFF
TRBJ2-2,TRBV12-3/TRBV12-4,CASSFTGINGELFF
TRBJ2-5,TRBV12-3/TRBV12-4,CASSPYDQETQYF
TRBJ2-3,TRBV9,CASSVGQGGTDTQYF
TRBJ2-1,TRBV18,CASSPLTSYSSYNEQFF
TRBJ2-3,TRBV5-1,CASTRQGSDTQYF
TRBJ2-2,TRBV6-2/TRBV6-3,CASRTGGAGPGTGELFF
TRBJ1-1,TRBV12-3/TRBV12-4,CASSPQNTEAFF
TRBJ2-5,TRBV12-3/TRBV12-4,CASSGSGGTLETQYF
TRBJ1-5,TRBV6-6,CASSTPRGDYQPQHF
TRBJ1-6,TRBV12-3/TRBV12-4,CASSKGQGGNSPLHF
TRBJ2-1,TRBV5-1,CASSVTGGGYNEQFF
TRBJ1-5,TRBV6-5,CASSYYAPGRVGEKPQHF
TRBJ2-3,TRBV7-9,CASSLVRGASTDTQYF
TRBJ1-2,TRBV7-2,CASSYTGGGGYTF
TRBJ1-2,TRBV7-9,CASGPANYGYTF
TRBJ1-2,TRBV11-2,CASSLGDRIYGYTF
TRBJ2-3,TRBV7-8,CASSLLRQRTDTQYF
TRBJ2-7,TRBV4-2,CASSQSGTGVHEQYF
TRBJ2-3,TRBV4-2,CASSQERRGVTDTQYF
TRBJ2-7,TRBV15,CATSSPGQTEQYF
TRBJ1-2,TRBV2,CASIVRTGNYGYTF
TRBJ2-1,TRBV12-3/TRBV12-4,CASRLDRGMVNEQFF
TRBJ1-3,TRBV5-1,CASSLGTGPSGNTIYF
TRBJ2-3,TRBV6-2/TRBV6-3,CASRSGAKSRTDTQYF
TRBJ2-5,TRBV4-1,CASSHPRAGGGGETQYF
TRBJ2-5,TRBV6-5,CASRTSGGPQETQYF
TRBJ2-5,TRBV5-1,CASSSGLAKPQETQYF
TRBJ2-5,TRBV20-1,CSARETQYF
TRBJ2-7,TRBV7-2,CASSLAGSYEQYF
TRBJ1-5,TRBV20-1,CSARKGQSSNQPQHF
TRBJ2-1,TRBV4-1,CASSRRAGGHNEQFF
TRBJ1-2,TRBV12-3/TRBV12-4,CASSLGSETYGYTF
TRBJ2-4,TRBV5-5,CASREKPGTKNIQYF
TRBJ2-2,TRBV10-3,CAISPPGQGEEKLFF
TRBJ2-6,TRBV3-1,CASTQRGASSGANVLTF
TRBJ2-7,TRBV12-5,CASGLTPSLPGEANEQYF
TRBJ1-5,TRBV20-1,CSALGQGIVQPQHF
TRBJ1-2,TRBV18,CASSQERQGSYGYTF
TRBJ1-2,TRBV20-1,CSARAYGNRDGYTF
TRBJ1-1,TRBV4-1,CASSPGGSFNTEAFF
TRBJ2-5,TRBV5-4,CASSQGTEETQYF
TRBJ1-6,TRBV20-1,CSARDIFEGVQSPLHF
TRBJ2-7,TRBV29-1,CSVGTGTAYEQYF